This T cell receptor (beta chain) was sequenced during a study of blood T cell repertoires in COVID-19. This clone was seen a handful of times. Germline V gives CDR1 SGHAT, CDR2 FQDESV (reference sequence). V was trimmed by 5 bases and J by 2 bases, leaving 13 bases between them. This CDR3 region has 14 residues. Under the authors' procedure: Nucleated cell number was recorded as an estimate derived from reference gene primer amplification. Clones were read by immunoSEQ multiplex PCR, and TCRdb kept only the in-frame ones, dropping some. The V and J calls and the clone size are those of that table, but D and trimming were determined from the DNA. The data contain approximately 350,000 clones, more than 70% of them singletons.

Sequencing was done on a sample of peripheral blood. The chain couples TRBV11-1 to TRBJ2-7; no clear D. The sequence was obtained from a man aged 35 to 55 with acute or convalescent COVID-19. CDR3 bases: TGTGCCAGCAGCCCGAGACTGATAACCTACGAGCAGTACTTC. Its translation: CASSPRLITYEQYF.